This TCR beta chain appears in the sequencing data of a study of T cell responses to AZD1222 COVID-19 vaccine. Repertoires were generated with immunoSEQ multiplex PCR, while TCRdb's copy carries only in-frame clones and drops some. The sample consists of about 120,000 clones, around 92% of them appearing once. Study observations and caveats: It should be noted that donors were predominantly white British and more often female, and clonal diversity was possibly underestimated. Distributed over spike, vaccine-associated CD4 TCRs predominated at 160-218 and 743-854.

Germline V gene data show CDR1 as SGHKS and CDR2 as YYEKEE (reference sequence). This CDR3 contains 14 residues. The V and J ends lost 0 bases and 3 bases respectively, with 7 bases between them. This clone came up a few times. Its antigen is as yet unknown. The sample holds other DNA sequences that translate to the same CDR3. The chain links TRBV5-5 to TRBJ1-5; TRBD1 might be the D (5 bases). The TCR originated in an adult in good health. The starting material was peripheral blood, obtained on day 0 of AZD1222 vaccination. CDR3 amino acids: CASSLGGYNQPQHF. The CDR3, as DNA: TGTGCCAGCAGCTTGGGGGGCTACAATCAGCCCCAGCATTTT.